This T cell receptor beta chain stems from a study of cytotoxic CD8 clonotypes in ibrutinib-treated CLL. Study information: The cohort had about a dozen relapsed/refractory and around 14 treatment-naive patients, some 18 IGHV unmutated. Study outcomes and limitations: The clonality rise at ibrutinib response reflected private clonotype expansion.

With 4 bases removed from V and 9 bases from J, the gap between germline ends came to 16 bases. The V gene's germline CDR1 is SGHRS and CDR2 YFSETQ. The CDR3 is 13 amino acids. T cells were sequenced at a targeted depth of 1 in 200,000 to 1 in 1 million. Produced via immunoSEQ multiplex PCR; TCRdb's table is partial and in-frame only. Of about 130,000 clones detected, approximately 83% appear once; the ten largest clones hold roughly 1.9%. From cryopreserved PBMCs came around 2 micrograms of genomic DNA used for TCR beta libraries. Remarks on this clone: Its antigen is not identified.

The V and J genes are TRBV5-1 and TRBJ2-5, with D possibly being TRBD2 (6 bases). Sample: PBMCs, taken after 24 months of ibrutinib treatment. This receptor was obtained from a human donor with chronic lymphocytic leukemia. The CDR3 protein is CASSPEGSGAQYF. CDR3 in DNA: TGCGCCAGCAGCCCCGAAGGGTCGGGGGCCCAGTACTTC.